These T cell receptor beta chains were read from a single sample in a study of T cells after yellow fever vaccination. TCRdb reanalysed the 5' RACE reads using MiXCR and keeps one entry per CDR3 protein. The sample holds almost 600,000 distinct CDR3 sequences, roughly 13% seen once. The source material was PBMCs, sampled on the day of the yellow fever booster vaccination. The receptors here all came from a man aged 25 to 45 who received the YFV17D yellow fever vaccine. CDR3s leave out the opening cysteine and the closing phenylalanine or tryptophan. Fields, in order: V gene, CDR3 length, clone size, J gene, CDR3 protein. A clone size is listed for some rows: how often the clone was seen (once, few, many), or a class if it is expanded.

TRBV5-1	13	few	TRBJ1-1	ASSLGQRMNTEAF
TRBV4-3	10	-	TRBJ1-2	ASGRQGGGYT
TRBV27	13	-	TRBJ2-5	ASSSGGIGKETQY
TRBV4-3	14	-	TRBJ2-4	ASSQDPGDAINIQY
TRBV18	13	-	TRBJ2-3	ASSPASGITDTQY
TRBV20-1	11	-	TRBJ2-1	SLGTSGRSEQF
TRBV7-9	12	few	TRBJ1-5	ASQTGTSNQPQH
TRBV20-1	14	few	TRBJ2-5	SARARAALGDETQY
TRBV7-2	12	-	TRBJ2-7	ASSLTWQGGEQY
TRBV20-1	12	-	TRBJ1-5	SANPRVVGQPQH
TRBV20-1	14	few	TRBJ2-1	SASISQGKSYNEQF
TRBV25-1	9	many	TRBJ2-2	ASSDLDEVF
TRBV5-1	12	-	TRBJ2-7	ASSLGTQDFEQY
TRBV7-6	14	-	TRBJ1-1	ASSLAAGQGAIEAF
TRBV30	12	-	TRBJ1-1	AWRLGHPNTEAF
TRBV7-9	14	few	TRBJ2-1	ASSPSGGRASYEQF
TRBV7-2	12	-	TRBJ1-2	ASSLSSANYGYT
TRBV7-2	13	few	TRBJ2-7	ASSPGAGAYLEQY
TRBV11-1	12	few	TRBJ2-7	ASSSSGNRYEQY
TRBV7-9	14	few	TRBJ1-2	ASSLVGAAGDYGYT
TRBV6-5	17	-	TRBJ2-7	ASSYSALRTSGIHSEQY
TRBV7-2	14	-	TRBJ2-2	ASSQIAGTNTGELF
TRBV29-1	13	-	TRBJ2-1	SVGGGTSGYNEQF
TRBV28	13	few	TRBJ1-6	ASNLRITYNSPLH
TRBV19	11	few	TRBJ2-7	ASSEPSRGGQY
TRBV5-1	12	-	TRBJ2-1	ASSPWTAYNEQF
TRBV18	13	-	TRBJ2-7	ASSPPTGNSYEQY